This T cell receptor (beta chain) was retrieved from a study of blood T cell repertoires in COVID-19. Study at large: PBMCs, B-cell-depleted T cells, or T cells provided the cDNA or gDNA that made up the material.

The method was immunoSEQ multiplex PCR; TCRdb's version includes in-frame clones alone and lacks a portion of them. Of about 150,000 clones listed, about 80% are singletons. The length of the CDR3 is 15 residues. V gave up 0 bases and J gave up 2 bases; unmatched junction bases: 1. Germline V gene sequence: CDR1 ENHRY, CDR2 SYGVKD. The sample was peripheral blood. The TCR comes from a woman between 55 and 75 years old with acute or convalescent COVID-19. The V call is TRBV10-3, the J call TRBJ1-1; TRBD1 aligns across 9 bases. The chain's CDR3 is CAISESDRGNTEAFF. The CDR3, as DNA: TGTGCCATCAGTGAGTCGGACAGGGGAAACACTGAAGCTTTCTTT.